A single sample is the source of the 20 T cell receptor beta chains below, sequenced in a study of T-cell reconstitution after alpha-beta-depleted transplantation in children. Preparation of the TCRbeta library was carried out with unique molecular identifiers. TCRdb reprocessed the PCR reads with MiXCR, giving one entry per CDR3 protein. This table has around 450,000 distinct CDR3 sequences, around 15% appearing once. The specimen was PBMCs, mostly from graft donor cells, collected 360 days after TCRalphabeta/CD19-depleted stem cell transplant. The receptor source for this set is a boy under two years old who had a stem cell transplant for Wiskott-Aldrich syndrome, so the T cells may come from the graft donor.

This chain joins TRBV20-1 and TRBJ1-2; D unresolved. V was cut by 5 bases and J by 7 bases, with 20 bases left in between. Germline loops: CDR1 DFQATT, CDR2 SNEGSKA (reference sequence). This CDR3 comprises 14 residues. CDR3: CSAALRVGLFGYTF. The CDR3 DNA sequence: TGCAGTGCTGCTTTAAGGGTCGGCTTGTTTGGCTACACCTTC.

This clonotype has more than one count but fewer than ten. The rearrangement joins TRBV20-1 to TRBJ1-5; D is ambiguous. V was trimmed by 3 bases and J by 3 bases, leaving 6 bases between them. The CDR3 length is 12 residues. Per germline, CDR1 DFQATT and CDR2 SNEGSKA (reference sequence). CDR3 sequence reads: CSASRVNQPQHF. CDR3 DNA: TGCAGTGCTAGTAGGGTCAATCAGCCCCAGCATTTT.

This rearrangement joins TRBV7-2 to TRBJ2-1, with 13 positions matching TRBD2. The germline V gene encodes CDR1 SGHTA and CDR2 FQGNSA. J lost 7 bases, V lost 0 bases, and 6 bases had no gene match. CDR3 size: 17 residues. CDR3 protein: CASSLAPLAGGPNEQFF. The CDR3 bases are TGTGCCAGCAGCTTAGCACCACTAGCGGGGGGGCCTAATGAGCAGTTCTTC.

V gene TRBV24-1 combines with J gene TRBJ1-6; 7 bases agree with TRBD1. This CDR3 is 14 amino acids long. J lost 9 bases, V lost 5 bases, and 6 bases had no gene match. Germline V gene lookup returns CDR1 KGHDR and CDR2 SFDVKD. CDR3 DNA: TGTGCCACCAGTGGCGGACAGGTCGGTTCACCCCTCCACTTT. Translated: CATSGGQVGSPLHF.

This clonotype was observed a few times. The J gene is TRBJ2-7, the V gene TRBV20-1; D remains ambiguous. The CDR3 runs to 14 residues. Per the germline V gene, CDR1 is DFQATT and CDR2 is SNEGSKA (reference sequence). Trimming cost V 0 bases and J 2 bases, with 11 bases left between them. CDR3 protein: CSARDRKVPYEQYF. CDR3 nucleotide sequence: TGCAGTGCTAGAGACAGAAAGGTTCCCTACGAGCAGTACTTC.

This clonotype was seen at least ten times. The rearrangement uses TRBV20-1 and TRBJ2-5; the D is unclear. The CDR3 is 12 amino acids. Germline V gene data show CDR1 as DFQATT and CDR2 as SNEGSKA (reference sequence). V was pared by 6 bases and J by 4 bases, with 12 bases between. Here the CDR3 reads CSAEPASETQYF. DNA of the CDR3: TGCAGTGCGGAGCCAGCGTCAGAGACCCAGTACTTC.

The chain links TRBV27 to TRBJ2-7, with D hard to call. V lost 3 bases and J 0 bases, leaving 12 bases between the germline ends. CDR3 size: 15 residues. Germline lookup yields CDR1 MNHEY and CDR2 SMNVEV (reference sequence). The CDR3 spells CASSFGRGSSYEQYF. Here the CDR3 DNA reads TGTGCCAGCAGTTTTGGACGCGGTAGCTCCTACGAGCAGTACTTC.

This clonotype was found a few times. The V and J genes are TRBV4-3 and TRBJ2-7; D assignment may be TRBD1 or TRBD2 (6 bases each). This CDR3 region has 17 residues. Trimming stripped 1 base from V and 7 bases from J, with 23 bases between. Looked up from germline, CDR1 is LGHNA and CDR2 is YSLEER. The CDR3 here is CASSQADPRDTAGEQYF. The CDR3 DNA reads as TGCGCCAGCAGCCAAGCCGACCCCCGGGACACCGCGGGGGAGCAGTACTTC.

This sequence joins TRBV20-1 and TRBJ2-3, with TRBD1 matching 10 bases. The germline V gene encodes CDR1 DFQATT and CDR2 SNEGSKA (reference sequence). The CDR3 contains 17 residues. V was clipped by 1 base and J by 2 bases; unmatched bases: 9. CDR3 in DNA: TGCAGTGCTAGAGGTGGACAGGGGGGACTGTTCACAGATACGCAGTATTTT. It yields the protein CSARGGQGGLFTDTQYF.

This clonotype was seen at least ten times. The rearrangement uses TRBV3-1 and TRBJ2-3, with no clear D. The CDR3 runs to 14 residues. Trimming removed 4 bases from V and 6 bases from J, with 14 bases in between. Germline V gives CDR1 LGHDT, CDR2 YNNKEL (reference sequence). The CDR3 loop reads CASSLTHEMDTQYF. The CDR3 nucleotides read TGTGCCAGCAGCCTGACCCACGAGATGGATACGCAGTATTTT.

This chain links TRBV7-6 with TRBJ2-1; maybe TRBD2 (6 bases). From germline, CDR1 is SGHVS and CDR2 FNYEAQ. Trimming stripped 5 bases from V and 4 bases from J, with 9 bases between. The length of the CDR3 is 13 residues. Here the CDR3 reads CASSKGLYNEQFF. CDR3 bases: TGTGCCAGCAGCAAGGGACTTTACAATGAGCAGTTCTTC.

This rearrangement joins TRBV11-2 to TRBJ2-2; 9 bases are a match to TRBD1. There are 15 residues in the CDR3. J was trimmed by 0 bases and V by 9 bases; bases with no gene match: 5. The germline V gene has CDR1 SGHAT and CDR2 FQNNGV. This CDR3 is CASTGGRTNTGELFF. CDR3 nucleotide sequence: TGTGCCAGTACAGGGGGCAGAACGAACACCGGGGAGCTGTTTTTT. Full variable domain (remainder filled in from reference TRBV11-2 and TRBJ2-2): EAGVAQSPRYKIIEKRQSVAFWCNPISGHATLYWYQQILGQGPKLLIQFQNNGVVDDSQLPKDRFSAERLKGVDSTLKIQPAKLEDSAVYLCASTGGRTNTGELFFGEGSRLTVL.

This clonotype was counted many times. V is TRBV12-3 or TRBV12-4 and J is TRBJ2-7; D is unclear. This CDR3 contains 12 residues. The V and J ends lost 8 bases and 3 bases respectively, with 11 bases between them. CDR3: CASSWKRYEQYF. The CDR3 coding sequence is TGTGCCAGCTCGTGGAAACGCTACGAGCAGTACTTC.

The chain carries TRBV28 and TRBJ1-2; a possible D gene is TRBD1 (5 bases). The CDR3 totals 14 residues. V was clipped by 6 bases and J by 1 base, with 12 bases between them. From germline, CDR1 is MDHEN and CDR2 SYDVKM. Here the CDR3 reads CASRGPGRNYGYTF. CDR3 bases: TGTGCCAGCAGAGGTCCAGGGCGTAACTATGGCTACACCTTC.

In this sample, this clonotype turned up a few times. This chain uses TRBV10-2 with TRBJ2-7, with TRBD2 matching 10 bases. With V trimmed by 3 bases and J by 0 bases, 2 bases remained unmatched. The germline gives CDR1 WSHSY, CDR2 SAAADI. The CDR3 sequence is 15 residues long. The chain's CDR3 is CASSEGLADSYEQYF. In DNA form, the CDR3 reads TGCGCCAGCAGTGAAGGACTAGCGGACTCCTACGAGCAGTACTTC.

This clonotype has only a few counts. The V gene is TRBV5-1, the J gene TRBJ2-1; the D is unclear. CDR1 and CDR2 from the germline V gene are SGHRS and YFSETQ. The CDR3 consists of 12 residues. V was cut by 4 bases and J by 9 bases, with 11 bases left in between. CDR3 protein: CASSQHNGEQFF. CDR3 nucleotides: TGCGCCAGCAGCCAGCATAACGGTGAGCAGTTCTTC.

This chain uses TRBV29-1 with TRBJ2-5; a weak D match, TRBD2 (5 bases). Trimming stripped 5 bases from V and 5 bases from J, with 12 bases between. Germline assignment: CDR1 SQVTM and CDR2 ANQGSEA. The CDR3 length is 12 residues. The CDR3 nucleotides read TGCAGCGTTATGAGGGCCTCGGAGACCCAGTACTTC. It codes for CSVMRASETQYF.

This clonotype was observed a few times. V gene TRBV3-1 combines with J gene TRBJ2-7; D uncertain. From germline, CDR1 is LGHDT and CDR2 YNNKEL (reference sequence). CDR3 length: 14 amino acids. V was clipped by 1 base and J by 4 bases, with 11 bases between them. CDR3 bases: TGTGCCAGCAGCCAAGTACCAGAAGGGTACGAGCAGTACTTC. Its translation: CASSQVPEGYEQYF.

The gene calls are TRBV7-9 and TRBJ2-5; D gene ambiguous. Per germline, CDR1 SEHNR and CDR2 FQNEAQ (reference sequence). The germline V and J ends were trimmed by 11 bases and 2 bases, with 12 bases remaining between them. The CDR3 spans 12 residues. In nucleotides, the CDR3 is TGTGCCGTACGCACTTTTCAAGAGACCCAGTACTTC. This gives the protein CAVRTFQETQYF. The full variable domain, its missing parts supplied by reference TRBV7-9 and TRBJ2-5, is DTGVSQNPRHKITKRGQNVTFRCDPISEHNRLYWYRQTLGQGPEFLTYFQNEAQLEKSRLLSDRFSAERPKGSFSTLEIQRTEQGDSAMYLCAVRTFQETQYFGPGTRLLVL.

This clonotype was picked up a small number of times. In DNA, the CDR3 is TGCAGTGCTAGAGATCCCGGACAGGGGTCCTATAATTCACCCCTCCACTTT. This encodes CSARDPGQGSYNSPLHF. This chain joins TRBV20-1 and TRBJ1-6; the match to TRBD1 covers 9 bases. Germline V gene lookup returns CDR1 DFQATT and CDR2 SNEGSKA (reference sequence). The CDR3 has 17 amino acids. The V segment lost 0 bases and the J segment 1 base; nucleotides outside the gene matches: 4.